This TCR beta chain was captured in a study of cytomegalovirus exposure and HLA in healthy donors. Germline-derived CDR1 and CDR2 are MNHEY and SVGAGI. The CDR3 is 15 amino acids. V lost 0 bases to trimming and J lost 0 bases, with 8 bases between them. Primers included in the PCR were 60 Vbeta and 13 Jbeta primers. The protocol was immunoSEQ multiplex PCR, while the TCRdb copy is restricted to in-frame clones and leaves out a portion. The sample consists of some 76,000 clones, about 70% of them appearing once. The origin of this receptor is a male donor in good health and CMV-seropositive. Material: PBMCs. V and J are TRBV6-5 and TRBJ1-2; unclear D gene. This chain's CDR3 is CASSYSFSSNYGYTF. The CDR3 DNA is TGTGCCAGCAGTTACTCGTTCAGTTCTAACTATGGCTACACCTTC.